This record looks at one TCR beta chain sequence and its context. This sample was taken from a study of blood T cell repertoires in COVID-19. Germline V gene data show CDR1 as SGHTA and CDR2 as FQGNSA. This CDR3 spans 15 amino acids. V was shortened by 1 base and J by 1 base, with 10 bases between the two germline ends. Libraries were prepared by immunoSEQ multiplex PCR; TCRdb keeps only in-frame clonotypes and omits some of them. Of around 230,000 clones in the sample, about 79% were seen once. This chain connects TRBV7-2 to TRBJ1-1, with D hard to call. The sequenced sample consisted of peripheral blood. The receptor's source is a woman aged 80 or over with acute or convalescent COVID-19. The CDR3 nucleotides read TGTGCCAGCAGCTTAGACCGGAGAGAGAACACTGAAGCTTTCTTT. Encoded protein: CASSLDRRENTEAFF.